Shown below are 16 T cell receptor beta chains from a single sample sequenced in a study of blood T cell repertoires in COVID-19. Assay used: immunoSEQ multiplex PCR; TCRdb lists only in-frame clones, some missing. This table has roughly 300,000 clones, roughly 85% appearing once. Sequencing was done on a sample of peripheral blood. The receptors were sampled from a woman aged 50 to 60 who had recovered from COVID-19.

The chain is built from TRBV6-1 and TRBJ1-2; D might be TRBD1 (6 bases). This CDR3 contains 15 residues. Germline CDR1 and CDR2: MNHNS and SASEGT. V gave up 8 bases and J gave up 7 bases, with 23 bases separating them. The CDR3 sequence is CASEFRRGSVSGYTF. The DNA for the CDR3 is TGTGCCAGCGAGTTTCGCAGGGGTTCGGTTAGTGGCTACACCTTC.

This chain links TRBV30 with TRBJ2-3, with 7 positions matching TRBD1. CDR3 length: 12 residues. Trimming at V came to 3 bases and at J to 5 bases, leaving 2 bases not matched to a gene. CDR1 and CDR2 (germline): GTSNPN, SVGIG (reference sequence). The CDR3 nucleotides are TGTGCCTGGAGCCGGGACAGAGATACGCAGTATTTT. Its translation is CAWSRDRDTQYF. Filled out from reference TRBV30 and TRBJ2-3, the complete variable domain reads SQTIHQWPATLVQPVGSPLSLECTVEGTSNPNLYWYRQAAGRGLQLLFYSVGIGQISSEVPQNLSASRPQDRQFILSSKKLLLSDSGFYLCAWSRDRDTQYFGPGTRLTVL.

The V and J genes are TRBV7-2 and TRBJ2-1; 13 bases line up with TRBD2. CDR3 length: 17 amino acids. In germline, CDR1 is SGHTA, CDR2 FQGNSA. With V trimmed by 1 base and J by 2 bases, 2 bases remained unmatched. The DNA for the CDR3 is TGTGCCAGCAGCTTAGTTGGACTAGCGGGGGCCTACAATGAGCAGTTCTTC. As protein: CASSLVGLAGAYNEQFF.

The chain links TRBV7-8 to TRBJ2-7; D unresolved. Germline values: CDR1 SGHVS, CDR2 FQNEAQ. Trimming took 6 bases from V and 2 from J, leaving 8 bases between them. The CDR3 is made up of 12 amino acids. The CDR3 bases are TGTGCCAGCAGTTTTCCAACCTACGAGCAGTACTTC. Its translation: CASSFPTYEQYF.

This clone was detected a few times. This chain joins TRBV4-3 and TRBJ2-5; TRBD2 aligns across 7 bases. V trimming: 1 base; J trimming: 3 bases; junction bases outside the gene matches: 11. The CDR3 is made up of 17 amino acids. Germline V gene lookup returns CDR1 LGHNA and CDR2 YSLEER. CDR3 bases: TGCGCCAGCAGCCAAGGAGCTAGCGGAGGCCTTAAAGAGACCCAGTACTTC. Its translation: CASSQGASGGLKETQYF.

The V call is TRBV7-9, the J call TRBJ1-5; tentative D call: TRBD1 (6 bases). This CDR3 comprises 18 residues. Between the trimmed V and J ends, which lost 2 bases and 1 base, there was a span of 18 bases. CDR1 and CDR2 from the germline V gene are SEHNR and FQNEAQ (reference sequence). CDR3 nucleotides: TGTGCCAGCAGCTTACACCGACAGGTCCTTTCGAGCAATCAGCCCCAGCATTTT. It encodes CASSLHRQVLSSNQPQHF.

The chain is built from TRBV12-3 or TRBV12-4 and TRBJ1-2; D is unresolved. CDR3 length equals 11 residues. Trimming cost V 6 bases and J 7 bases, with 9 bases left between them. CDR3 DNA sequence: TGTGCCAGCAGCCCGCGGGTTGGCTACACCTTC. Protein sequence: CASSPRVGYTF.

The gene calls are TRBV30 and TRBJ2-1; no clear D gene. The CDR3 runs 11 residues. V was shortened by 3 bases and J by 4 bases, with 4 bases between the two germline ends. Germline CDR1 is GTSNPN and CDR2 is SVGIG (reference sequence). CDR3 residues: CAWRQYNEQFF. CDR3 bases: TGTGCCTGGAGACAGTACAATGAGCAGTTCTTC.

About this clone itself: The sample holds other DNA sequences that translate to the same CDR3. The chain uses TRBV28 and TRBJ1-2, with a tentative D call TRBD1 (6 bases). The CDR3 spans 13 residues. Trimming pared 6 bases from V and 5 bases from J, leaving 13 bases between. CDR1 MDHEN and CDR2 SYDVKM come from the germline V gene. The CDR3 loop reads CASRPGVLYGYTF. CDR3 bases: TGTGCCAGCAGGCCAGGGGTTCTGTATGGCTACACCTTC.

Points on this clone: Other DNA sequences in this specimen translate into the identical CDR3. The chain joins TRBV28 to TRBJ1-2, with D possibly matching TRBD1 (6 bases). The V gene's germline CDR1 is MDHEN and CDR2 SYDVKM. The CDR3 spans 14 residues. The V end lost 3 bases, the J end lost 5 bases, and 13 bases lay between the germline ends. CDR3 nucleotides: TGTGCCAGCAGTTTTTCAGGGACAAATTATGGCTACACCTTC. Amino acids: CASSFSGTNYGYTF.

The chain joins TRBV6-5 to TRBJ2-7; D is perhaps TRBD1 (6 bases). Looked up from germline, CDR1 is MNHEY and CDR2 is SVGAGI. V dropped 6 bases and J dropped 3 bases, with 12 bases sitting between them. The CDR3 runs to 13 residues. CDR3 loop: CASRRGGLYEQYF. The CDR3 coding sequence is TGTGCCAGCAGGCGAGGGGGTCTCTACGAGCAGTACTTC.

The chain has TRBV6-2 or TRBV6-3 and TRBJ1-6; the D gene is possibly TRBD1 (6 bases). Trimming pared 7 bases from V and 4 bases from J, leaving 11 bases between. The germline gives CDR1 MNHEY, CDR2 SVGEGT. This CDR3 comprises 14 residues. CDR3 residues: CASTPGVYNSPLHF. The DNA for the CDR3 is TGTGCCAGCACCCCAGGGGTATATAATTCACCCCTCCACTTT.

The chain joins TRBV30 to TRBJ1-2; the D is unclear. V was clipped by 0 bases and J by 9 bases, with 14 bases between them. This CDR3 has 13 amino acids. Germline V gene lookup returns CDR1 GTSNPN and CDR2 SVGIG (reference sequence). In DNA, the CDR3 is TGTGCCTGGAGTGTACAGCCTCCGCTCCGCTACACCTTC. Amino acids: CAWSVQPPLRYTF.

The count of this clone is one. CDR3 bases: TGTGCCAGCAGCCCAAGTAGAAACACCGGGGAGCTGTTTTTT. As protein: CASSPSRNTGELFF. The chain has TRBV11-2 and TRBJ2-2; no definite D call. Germline V gene lookup returns CDR1 SGHAT and CDR2 FQNNGV. The length of the CDR3 is 14 residues. The germline V and J ends were trimmed by 5 bases and 2 bases, with 9 bases remaining between them.

The chain links TRBV28 to TRBJ2-7; 8 bases are shared with TRBD1. The CDR3 totals 12 residues. Germline V gene data show CDR1 as MDHEN and CDR2 as SYDVKM. J lost 8 bases, V lost 3 bases, and 3 bases had no gene match. The CDR3 coding sequence is TGTGCCAGCAGTTTTCGGACAGGGAAGCAGTACTTC. Translated: CASSFRTGKQYF.

This clone was detected once. The J gene is TRBJ2-1, the V gene TRBV28; D possibly corresponds to TRBD1 (5 bases). Germline V lookup: CDR1 MDHEN, CDR2 SYDVKM. The CDR3 totals 13 residues. The V gene lost 4 bases and the J gene lost 6 bases, with 10 bases spanning the gap. As DNA, the CDR3 is TGTGCCAGCAGTTCGACAGTTTTCAATGAGCAGTTCTTC. Amino acid sequence: CASSSTVFNEQFF.